Presented here are 3 T cell receptor beta chains from one specimen sequenced in a study of spatial heterogeneity in lung cancer. Each CDR3 protein gets one entry after TCRdb re-called the 5' RACE reads with MiXCR. The table lists around 120,000 distinct CDR3 sequences, over 9% of them singletons, with roughly 17% in the top ten. Time point defined: blood at routine non-recurrence follow-up after resection. The input material, whole RNA from tumor, nontumor lung or frozen PBMC, was sequenced unsorted. Sequencing was performed on PBMCs, taken at follow-up. The receptors shown here come from a male donor with early-stage non-small cell lung cancer.

This clonotype was picked up many times. The chain carries TRBV10-3 and TRBJ2-7; D gene ambiguous. Germline V CDR1 and CDR2: ENHRY, SYGVKD. CDR3 length: 13 amino acids. V shed 3 bases and J shed 4 bases, with 10 bases lying between them. The CDR3 nucleotides read TGTGCCATCAGTGACAGTGCGTCATACGAGCAGTACTTC. Translated, it gives CAISDSASYEQYF.

Only a few counts were recorded for this clonotype. The rearrangement links TRBV7-2 to TRBJ1-2; TRBD1 is a possible D gene (6 bases). Germline CDR1 SGHTA, CDR2 FQGNSA. Trimming took 1 base from V and 2 from J, leaving 11 bases between them. The CDR3 sequence is 15 residues long. CDR3 loop: CASSLDHRVNYGYTF. Written as DNA, the CDR3 is TGTGCCAGCAGCTTAGATCACAGGGTAAACTATGGCTACACCTTC.

This clonotype was seen a handful of times. CDR3 amino acids: CASSPPPPSQETQYF. For the CDR3, the DNA is TGTGCCAGCAGCCCACCCCCGCCTTCGCAAGAGACCCAGTACTTC. The chain has TRBV9 and TRBJ2-5, with D unresolved. Trimming left V 4 bases short and J 2 bases short, with 15 bases between. Germline CDR1 reads SGDLS; CDR2 reads YYNGEE. The CDR3 runs 15 residues. The entire variable domain, with the rest obtained from reference TRBV9 and TRBJ2-5, is as follows: DSGVTQTPKHLITATGQRVTLRCSPRSGDLSVYWYQQSLDQGLQFLIQYYNGEERAKGNILERFSAQQFPDLHSELNLSSLELGDSALYFCASSPPPPSQETQYFGPGTRLLVL.